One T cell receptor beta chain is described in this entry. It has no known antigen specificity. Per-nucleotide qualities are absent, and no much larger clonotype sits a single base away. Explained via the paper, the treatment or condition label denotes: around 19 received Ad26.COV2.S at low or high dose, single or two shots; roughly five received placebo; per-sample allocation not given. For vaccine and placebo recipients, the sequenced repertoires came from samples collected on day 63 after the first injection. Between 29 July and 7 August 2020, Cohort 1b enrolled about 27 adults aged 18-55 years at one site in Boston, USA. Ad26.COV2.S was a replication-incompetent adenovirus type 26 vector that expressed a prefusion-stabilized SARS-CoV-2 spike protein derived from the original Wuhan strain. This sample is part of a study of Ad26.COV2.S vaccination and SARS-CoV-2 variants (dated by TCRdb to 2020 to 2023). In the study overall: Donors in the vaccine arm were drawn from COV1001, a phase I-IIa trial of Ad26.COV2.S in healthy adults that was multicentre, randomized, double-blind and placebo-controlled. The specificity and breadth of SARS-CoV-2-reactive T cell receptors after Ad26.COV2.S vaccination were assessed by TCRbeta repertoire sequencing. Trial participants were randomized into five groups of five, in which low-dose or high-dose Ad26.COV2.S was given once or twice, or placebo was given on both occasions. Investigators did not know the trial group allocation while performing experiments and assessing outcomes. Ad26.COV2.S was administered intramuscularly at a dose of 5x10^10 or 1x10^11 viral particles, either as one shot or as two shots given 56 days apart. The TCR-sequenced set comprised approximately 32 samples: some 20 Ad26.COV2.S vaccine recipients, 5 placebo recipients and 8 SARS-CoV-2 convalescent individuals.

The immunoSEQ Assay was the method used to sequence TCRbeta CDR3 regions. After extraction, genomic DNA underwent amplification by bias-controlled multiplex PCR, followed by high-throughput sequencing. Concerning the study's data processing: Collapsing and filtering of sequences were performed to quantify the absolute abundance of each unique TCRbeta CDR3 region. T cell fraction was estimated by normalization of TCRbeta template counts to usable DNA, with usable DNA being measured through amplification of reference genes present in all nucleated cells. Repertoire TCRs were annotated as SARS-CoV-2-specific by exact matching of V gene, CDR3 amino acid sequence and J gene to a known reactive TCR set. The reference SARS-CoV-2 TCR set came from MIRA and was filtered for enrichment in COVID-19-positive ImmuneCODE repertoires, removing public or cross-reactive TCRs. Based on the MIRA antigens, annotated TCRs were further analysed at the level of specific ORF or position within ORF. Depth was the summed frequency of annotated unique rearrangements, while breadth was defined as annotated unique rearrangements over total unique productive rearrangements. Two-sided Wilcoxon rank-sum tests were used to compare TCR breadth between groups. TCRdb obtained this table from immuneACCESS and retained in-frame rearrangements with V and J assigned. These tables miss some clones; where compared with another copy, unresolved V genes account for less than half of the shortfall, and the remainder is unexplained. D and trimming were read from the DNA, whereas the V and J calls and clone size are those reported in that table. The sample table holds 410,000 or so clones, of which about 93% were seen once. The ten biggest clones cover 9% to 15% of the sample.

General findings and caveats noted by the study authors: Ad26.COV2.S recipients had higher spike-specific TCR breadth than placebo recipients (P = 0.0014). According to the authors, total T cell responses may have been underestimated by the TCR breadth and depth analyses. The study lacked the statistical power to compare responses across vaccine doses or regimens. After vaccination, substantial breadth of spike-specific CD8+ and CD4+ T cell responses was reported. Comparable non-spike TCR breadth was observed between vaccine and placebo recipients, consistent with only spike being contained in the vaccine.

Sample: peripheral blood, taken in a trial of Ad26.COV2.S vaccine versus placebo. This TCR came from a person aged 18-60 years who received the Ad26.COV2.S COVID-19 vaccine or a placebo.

The bases are TGTGCCAGCAGTTACCCCGGGACTAACTACGAGCAGTACTTC. Its translation reads: CASSYPGTNYEQYF. Here the chain combines TRBV6-6 and TRBJ2-7; 7 middle bases align to TRBD2. As encoded in the germline V gene (reference sequence), CDR1 is MNHNY while CDR2 is SVGAGI. Trimming takes 2 bases off V and 3 bases off J; junction bases not matched to a gene: 4. Reading from cysteine to phenylalanine, the CDR3 counts 14 amino acids. Only the CDR3 portion is preserved as DNA: 42 bases, with reading frame beginning at the first base.